The entry below describes one TCR beta chain. Its antigen remains unknown. This sample's time point: sample taken at primary tumor resection. TCRs were sequenced from unsorted whole RNA of tumor, nontumor lung or PBMC. The entry originates in a study of spatial heterogeneity in lung cancer. Study-wide results and caveats: Expanded tumor TCRs that were ubiquitous appeared in blood more at resection than follow-up.

In TCRdb, the 5' RACE reads were re-called with MiXCR into one record per CDR3 protein. The sample holds 10,000 to 11,000 distinct CDR3 sequences, approximately 24% seen once. Germline V CDR1 and CDR2: GTSNPN, SVGIG (reference sequence). The length of the CDR3 is 12 residues. With 5 bases removed from V and 12 bases from J, the gap between germline ends came to 14 bases. The source of this sequence is a female donor with early-stage non-small cell lung cancer. The material sequenced was PBMCs, taken at surgery. The rearrangement links TRBV30 to TRBJ1-6, with D perhaps TRBD1 (6 bases). The CDR3 is CAWGEMTGPLHF. DNA of the CDR3: TGTGCCTGGGGTGAAATGACAGGACCCCTCCACTTT.